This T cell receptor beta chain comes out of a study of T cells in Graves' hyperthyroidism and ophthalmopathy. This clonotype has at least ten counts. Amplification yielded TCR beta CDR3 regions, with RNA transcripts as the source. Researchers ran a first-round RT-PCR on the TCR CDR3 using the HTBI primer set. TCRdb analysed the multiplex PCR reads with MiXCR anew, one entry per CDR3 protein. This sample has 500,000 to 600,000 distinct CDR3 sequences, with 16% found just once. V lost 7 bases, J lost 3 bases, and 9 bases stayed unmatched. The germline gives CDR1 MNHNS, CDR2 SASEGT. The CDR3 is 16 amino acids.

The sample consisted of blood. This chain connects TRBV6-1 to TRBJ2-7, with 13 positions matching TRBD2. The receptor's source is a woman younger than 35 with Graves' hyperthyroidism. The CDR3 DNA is TGTGCCAGCATTCGGACTAGCGGGAGTGCAGGCTACGAGCAGTACTTC. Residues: CASIRTSGSAGYEQYF.